This T cell receptor (beta chain) stems from a study of shared clonotypes between healthy human individuals. A note on this clone: Its specificity is unknown.

Those who donated were healthy HIV-negative adults, with no recent acute infections or vaccinations reported. The study's findings and limits: Naive subsets usually exceeded memory subsets in estimated richness. With few donors, the genetic and exposure-history diversity represented was limited.

V trimming: 0 bases; J trimming: 5 bases; junction bases outside the gene matches: 4. This CDR3 has 15 residues. Germline loops: CDR1 SGHTS, CDR2 YDEGEE. Generated by immunoSEQ multiplex PCR, the TCRdb table keeps only in-frame clones and is missing some. The profile shows around 550,000 clones, approximately 95% of them singletons. The sample consisted of naive CD4+ T cells sorted from blood. Subset: CD45RA+ positively selected. V usage is TRBV5-8 and J usage is TRBJ2-1, with 8 bases aligning to TRBD2. The TCR sequence derives from a woman aged 25 to 45 in good health. CDR3 protein: CASSLGLASNNEQFF. The CDR3 nucleotides are TGTGCCAGCAGCTTGGGACTAGCGTCCAACAATGAGCAGTTCTTC.